The next 14 T cell receptor beta chains were all read from a single sample in a study of blood T cell repertoires in COVID-19. Assay used: immunoSEQ multiplex PCR; TCRdb lists only in-frame clones, some missing. The sample carries about 280,000 clones, around 87% recorded once. The sequencing sample was made of peripheral blood. Receptor source: a woman between 45 and 60 years old who had recovered from COVID-19.

This clone came up a few times. The V gene is TRBV6-1, the J gene TRBJ1-2; TRBD1 matches at 7 bases. The CDR3 has 14 amino acids. Germline V CDR1 and CDR2: MNHNS, SASEGT. Trimming took 0 bases from V and 4 from J; bases not matched to a gene: 2. The CDR3 DNA follows: TGTGCCAGCAGTGAAGCGGGGACAGTCTATGGCTACACCTTC. As protein: CASSEAGTVYGYTF.

This clone appeared a single time. The gene calls are TRBV15 and TRBJ1-1; the D gene is possibly TRBD1 (5 bases). Germline loops: CDR1 LNHNV, CDR2 YYDKDF (reference sequence). Trimming left V 3 bases short and J 1 base short, with 12 bases between. The CDR3 runs to 15 residues. DNA of the CDR3: TGTGCCACCAGCAGGGGGGGATGGGGGAACACTGAAGCTTTCTTT. Protein product: CATSRGGWGNTEAFF.

The chain has TRBV27 and TRBJ1-2; TRBD1 matches 9 bases. CDR1 and CDR2 (germline): MNHEY, SMNVEV (reference sequence). The CDR3 totals 15 residues. Trimming at V came to 5 bases and at J to 2 bases, leaving 6 bases not matched to a gene. CDR3: CASSIAGTGNYGYTF. Written as DNA, the CDR3 is TGTGCCAGCAGTATCGCCGGGACAGGGAACTATGGCTACACCTTC.

The chain employs TRBV19 and TRBJ1-5; 10 bases agree with TRBD1. Germline CDR1 reads LNHDA; CDR2 reads SQIVND (reference sequence). CDR3 size: 15 residues. V lost 4 bases to trimming and J lost 6 bases; unmatched junction nucleotides: 6. CDR3 in amino acids: CASSTRTGGSQPQHF. CDR3 sequence (DNA): TGTGCCAGTAGTACGCGGACAGGGGGGAGTCAGCCCCAGCATTTT.

This chain joins TRBV9 and TRBJ1-1, with D possibly matching TRBD1 (6 bases). This CDR3 region has 15 residues. CDR1 is SGDLS, CDR2 YYNGEE, per germline. V was trimmed by 0 bases and J by 3 bases, leaving 12 bases between them. The chain's CDR3 is CASSVVQGADTEAFF. The DNA of the CDR3 is TGTGCCAGCAGCGTAGTACAGGGTGCGGACACTGAAGCTTTCTTT.

This clone has just a few counts. CDR3: CASSPPGTSKSSYNEQFF. The CDR3 DNA follows: TGTGCCAGCTCACCACCCGGGACTAGCAAGAGCTCCTACAATGAGCAGTTCTTC. V usage is TRBV18 and J usage is TRBJ2-1; 9 nucleotides match TRBD2. The CDR3 consists of 18 residues. V gave up 0 bases and J gave up 0 bases; unmatched junction bases: 6. Looked up from germline, CDR1 is KGHSH and CDR2 is LQKENI. Full variable domain (rest looked up from reference TRBV18 and TRBJ2-1): NAGVMQNPRHLVRRRGQEARLRCSPMKGHSHVYWYRQLPEEGLKFMVYLQKENIIDESGMPKERFSAEFPKEGPSILRIQQVVRGDSAAYFCASSPPGTSKSSYNEQFFGPGTRLTVL.

The V gene is TRBV5-1, the J gene TRBJ1-4, with TRBD1 matching over 8 bases. The CDR3 has 15 amino acids. CDR1 and CDR2 from the germline V gene are SGHRS and YFSETQ. With 4 bases clipped from V and 5 bases from J, the junction kept 7 bases outside the gene matches. CDR3 DNA sequence: TGCGCCAGCAGCCTAGGACAGGGTGGAAATGAAAAACTGTTTTTT. Translated, it gives CASSLGQGGNEKLFF. The full variable domain, its missing parts supplied by reference TRBV5-1 and TRBJ1-4, is KAGVTQTPRYLIKTRGQQVTLSCSPISGHRSVSWYQQTPGQGLQFLFEYFSETQRNKGNFPGRFSGRQFSNSRSEMNVSTLELGDSALYLCASSLGQGGNEKLFFGSGTQLSVL.

The chain's CDR3 is CASSQPPSGNEQFF. CDR3 in DNA: TGCGCCAGCAGTCAGCCACCTTCGGGGAATGAGCAGTTCTTC. The chain joins TRBV23-1 to TRBJ2-1; D is possibly TRBD2 (5 bases). TRBV23-1 is an ORF, with its function uncertain. CDR3 length equals 14 residues. Trimming took 3 bases from V and 7 from J, leaving 13 bases between them.

The gene calls are TRBV11-2 and TRBJ1-2; no reliable D call. Trimming removed 2 bases at V and 8 bases at J, with 9 bases between. The CDR3 runs to 12 residues. Germline assignment: CDR1 SGHAT and CDR2 FQNNGV. CDR3 in DNA: TGTGCCAGCAGCTTAACTGCAGGAGGCTACACCTTC. It is translated as CASSLTAGGYTF.

The rearrangement joins TRBV19 to TRBJ1-5; perhaps TRBD1 as D (5 bases). V dropped 1 base and J dropped 7 bases, with 14 bases sitting between them. Germline CDR1 and CDR2: LNHDA and SQIVND (reference sequence). CDR3 length: 15 residues. The CDR3 sequence is CASSIAGQARQPQHF. CDR3 nucleotides: TGTGCCAGTAGTATAGCAGGGCAGGCCAGACAGCCCCAGCATTTT.

This sequence joins TRBV25-1 and TRBJ2-5, with no clear D. This CDR3 spans 12 amino acids. V lost 6 bases and J 2 bases, leaving 7 bases between the germline ends. The V gene's germline CDR1 is MGHDK and CDR2 SYGVNS. CDR3 sequence: CASRTFQETQYF. Written as DNA, the CDR3 is TGTGCCAGCAGAACATTTCAAGAGACCCAGTACTTC.

The V gene is TRBV5-4, the J gene TRBJ2-7; 8 bases match TRBD2. The CDR3 has 15 residues. Germline V gene sequence: CDR1 SGHNT, CDR2 YYREEE (reference sequence). With 4 bases clipped from V and 4 bases from J, the junction kept 10 bases outside the gene matches. This chain's CDR3 is CASSPRGGTLYEQYF. The CDR3 DNA sequence: TGTGCCAGCAGCCCCCGGGGGGGGACCCTTTACGAGCAGTACTTC. Supplemented by reference TRBV5-4 and TRBJ2-7, the full variable domain reads ETGVTQSPTHLIKTRGQQVTLRCSSQSGHNTVSWYQQALGQGPQFIFQYYREEENGRGNFPPRFSGLQFPNYSSELNVNALELDDSALYLCASSPRGGTLYEQYFGPGTRLTVT.

V usage is TRBV6-5 and J usage is TRBJ1-2; D not certain. The CDR3 has 14 amino acids. Germline CDR1 is MNHEY and CDR2 is SVGAGI. V was cut by 0 bases and J by 3 bases, with 8 bases left in between. The CDR3, as DNA: TGTGCCAGCAGTTACTCAACGGAGTACTATGGCTACACCTTC. It specifies CASSYSTEYYGYTF.

The chain uses TRBV21-1 and TRBJ1-5; TRBD1 is the table's D call and was not checked against the DNA. TRBV21-1 is listed as a pseudogene. The CDR3 consists of 17 residues. Written as DNA, the CDR3 is TGTGCCAGCAGCCCTTTTCAGGACAGACAAAGCAATCAGCCCCAGCATTTT. It specifies CASSPFQDRQSNQPQHF.